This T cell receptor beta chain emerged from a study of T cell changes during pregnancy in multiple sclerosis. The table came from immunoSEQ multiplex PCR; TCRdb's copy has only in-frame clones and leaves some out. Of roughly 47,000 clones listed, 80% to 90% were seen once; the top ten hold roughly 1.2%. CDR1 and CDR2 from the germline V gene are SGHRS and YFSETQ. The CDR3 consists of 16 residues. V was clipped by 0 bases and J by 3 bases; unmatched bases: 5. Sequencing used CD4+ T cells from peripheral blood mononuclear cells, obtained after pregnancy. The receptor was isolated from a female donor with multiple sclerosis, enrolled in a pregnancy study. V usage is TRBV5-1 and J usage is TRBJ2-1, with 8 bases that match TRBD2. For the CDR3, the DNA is TGCGCCAGCAGCTTGGGAGGGACTAGTTTCTACAATGAGCAGTTCTTC. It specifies CASSLGGTSFYNEQFF.